The 10 T cell receptor beta chains below all came from one sample that was sequenced in a study of cytomegalovirus exposure and HLA in healthy donors. PCR used 60 Vbeta primers and 13 Jbeta primers. Sequencing was performed with immunoSEQ multiplex PCR; in TCRdb, only in-frame clones are kept and a portion is missing. The sample consists of some 170,000 clones, 72% of them appearing once. Sequences were obtained from PBMCs. Every receptor here comes from a human donor in good health.

The chain has TRBV19 and TRBJ2-5, with no clear D. Germline V gene data show CDR1 as LNHDA and CDR2 as SQIVND (reference sequence). The CDR3 is 14 residues long. Trimming removed 5 bases at V and 0 bases at J, with 10 bases between. Here the CDR3 DNA reads TGTGCCAGTAGTCCTCTCGGGTACCAAGAGACCCAGTACTTC. The encoded protein is CASSPLGYQETQYF. Filled out from reference TRBV19 and TRBJ2-5, the complete variable domain reads DGGITQSPKYLFRKEGQNVTLSCEQNLNHDAMYWYRQDPGQGLRLIYYSQIVNDFQKGDIAEGYSVSREKKESFPLTVTSAQKNPTAFYLCASSPLGYQETQYFGPGTRLLVL.

Comments on this clone: Germline and junction disagree at one end, which may indicate a read error. Other DNA sequences in this sample translate to the same CDR3. This chain joins TRBV7-6 and TRBJ1-3, with 7 bases that match TRBD1. The germline CDR1 and CDR2 sequences are SGHVS and FNYEAQ. The CDR3 is 16 residues long. CDR3 loop: CASSLAARGRGNTIYF. CDR3 bases: TGTGCCAGCAGCTTAGCAGCGAGGGGGCGTGGAAACACCATATATTTC.

The count of this clone is one. The chain employs TRBV19 and TRBJ1-2; TRBD1 matches 9 bases. V shed 11 bases and J 4 bases; nucleotides not matched to a gene: 5. CDR3 length: 12 amino acids. Germline CDR1 and CDR2: LNHDA and SQIVND (reference sequence). DNA for the CDR3: TGTGCCTGTGGACAGGGGACCTATGGCTACACCTTC. Translated: CACGQGTYGYTF.

The CDR3 DNA reads TGTGCCAGCAGTACTAGGGACAGGTCTTGGGAGACCCAGTACTTC. It yields the protein CASSTRDRSWETQYF. The chain links TRBV27 to TRBJ2-5; 8 nucleotides agree with TRBD1. The CDR3 runs to 15 residues. The junction had 10 bases not matched to a gene; V was cut back by 5 bases and J by 5 bases. Germline V CDR1 and CDR2: MNHEY, SMNVEV (reference sequence).

The sample holds a few counts of this clone. The CDR3: CASSGGQGKNTEAFF. The CDR3 region has the DNA TGTGCCAGCAGCGGGGGACAGGGCAAGAACACTGAAGCTTTCTTT. The chain has TRBV5-4 and TRBJ1-1, with TRBD1 identical over 9 bases. J gave up 1 base and V 4 bases, and 5 bases lay outside the gene matches. Germline CDR1 SGHNT, CDR2 YYREEE (reference sequence). This CDR3 region has 15 residues.

The chain is built from TRBV9 and TRBJ2-3; D is undetermined. Germline V gene sequence: CDR1 SGDLS, CDR2 YYNGEE. Trimming stripped 1 base from V and 6 bases from J, with 9 bases between. CDR3 length: 13 amino acids. The CDR3, as DNA: TGTGCCAGCAGCGTAAGCTCCAGGGATACGCAGTATTTT. This encodes CASSVSSRDTQYF.

This chain connects TRBV6-1 to TRBJ1-4, with D possibly being TRBD1 (6 bases). CDR1 MNHNS and CDR2 SASEGT come from the germline V gene. The ends were cut back, 6 bases at V and 2 bases at J, with 13 bases in the middle. This CDR3 is 15 amino acids long. The CDR3 region is CASRDSGVTNEKLFF. CDR3 DNA sequence: TGTGCCAGCAGGGACTCAGGGGTTACTAATGAAAAACTGTTTTTT.

This clone was detected once. The chain links TRBV30 to TRBJ2-3; D unclear. In germline, CDR1 is GTSNPN, CDR2 SVGIG (reference sequence). The CDR3 runs 15 residues. V was clipped by 1 base and J by 1 base, with 12 bases between them. CDR3 DNA sequence: TGTGCCTGGAGTGACTACCGGCTCCGCACAGATACGCAGTATTTT. Translating it yields CAWSDYRLRTDTQYF. The full variable domain, completed using reference TRBV30 and TRBJ2-3, is SQTIHQWPATLVQPVGSPLSLECTVEGTSNPNLYWYRQAAGRGLQLLFYSVGIGQISSEVPQNLSASRPQDRQFILSSKKLLLSDSGFYLCAWSDYRLRTDTQYFGPGTRLTVL.

This clone was found a few times. The V call is TRBV30, the J call TRBJ2-5; 10 positions agree with TRBD1. The J call is uncertain, as TRBJ2-7 better fits the DNA end. The CDR3 contains 14 residues. Germline V gene sequence: CDR1 GTSNPN, CDR2 SVGIG (reference sequence). As DNA, the CDR3 is TGTGCCTGGAGTGTTGGGACAGGGGTGGACGAGCAGTACTTC. Protein: CAWSVGTGVDEQYF.

The chain couples TRBV6-5 to TRBJ1-2, with D perhaps matching TRBD1 (5 bases). Germline V CDR1 and CDR2: MNHEY, SVGAGI. V was cut by 0 bases and J by 2 bases, with 10 bases left in between. The CDR3 is made up of 15 amino acids. This CDR3 reads CASSYSTGLNYGYTF. The CDR3 DNA follows: TGTGCCAGCAGTTACTCTACAGGCTTAAACTATGGCTACACCTTC.